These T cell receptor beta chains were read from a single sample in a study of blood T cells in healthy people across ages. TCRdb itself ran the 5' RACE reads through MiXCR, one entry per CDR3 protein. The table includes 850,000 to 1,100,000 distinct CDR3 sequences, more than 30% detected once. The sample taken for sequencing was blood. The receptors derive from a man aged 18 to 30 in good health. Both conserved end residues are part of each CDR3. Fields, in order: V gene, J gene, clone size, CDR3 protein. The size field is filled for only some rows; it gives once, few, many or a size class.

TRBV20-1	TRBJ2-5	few	CSARRPGGETQYF
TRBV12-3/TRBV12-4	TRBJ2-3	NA	CASRQGQTGTQYF
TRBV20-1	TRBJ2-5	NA	CSAYRERGTQYF
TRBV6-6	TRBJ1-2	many	CASIQGGANYGYTF
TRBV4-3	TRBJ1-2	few	CASSQELTGNDGYTF
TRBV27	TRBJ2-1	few	CASTFGGSSYNEQFF
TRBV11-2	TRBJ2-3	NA	CASSLGPLTTDTQYF
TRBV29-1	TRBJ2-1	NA	CSVPGQKNNEQFF
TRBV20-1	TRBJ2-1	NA	CSARGKRGRDNEQFF
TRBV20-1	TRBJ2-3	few	CSASKKDTQYF
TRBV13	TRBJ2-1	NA	CASSSDDRGVYNEQFF
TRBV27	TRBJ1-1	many	CASSWGQGTSEAFF
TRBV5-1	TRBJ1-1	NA	CASSLGGAPNTEAFF
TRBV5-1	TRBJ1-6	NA	CASKQSPSSYNSPLHF
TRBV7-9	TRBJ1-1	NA	CASSLGQGNRGEAFF
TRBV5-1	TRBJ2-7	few	CASSRGDSSYEQYF
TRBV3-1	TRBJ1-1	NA	CAGSTKTGAVTEAFF
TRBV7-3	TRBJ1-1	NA	CASSLNGGVQNTEAFF
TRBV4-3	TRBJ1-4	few	CASSQASRGGEKLFF
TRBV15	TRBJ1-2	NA	CATSSSENYGYTF
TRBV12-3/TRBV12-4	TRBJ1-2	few	CASSFGALSAGYTF
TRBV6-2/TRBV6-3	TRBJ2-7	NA	CASIKTGGRYEQYF
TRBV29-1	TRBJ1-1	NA	CSTQTGQGGEAFF